This entry concerns a single T cell receptor beta chain. The antigen it recognizes is unknown. No base-level quality is on record; no much larger clone is a single base apart. PBMCs were isolated by Ficoll-Paque density gradient centrifugation. The sample comes from a study of T-cell memory formation after mild COVID-19 (dated by TCRdb to about 2021). Study-wide context: TCR sequence clusters from the two donors were found to be largely donor specific. Longitudinal TCRalpha and TCRbeta repertoire sequencing tracked T-cell clones expanding and contracting after mild COVID-19 in a couple of donors. The cohort was made up of two young adult volunteers, one female and one male, who were previously healthy. What the authors observed across the whole study: Contracting CD4+ clones were found mainly in CM and EM memory subsets, while CD8+ clones were enriched in EMRA. SARS-CoV-2 specificity was not confirmed for the second-wave clones peaking on day 37. Some responding clones were found in pre-infection memory, which suggests that pre-existing cross-reactive memory T cells took part in the SARS-CoV-2 response. The study covered only a couple of mild cases, and larger cohorts including severe cases with pre-infection samples were considered necessary. From day 15 to 85, contracting clones showed balanced CD4/CD8 phenotypes, whereas a second wave of clones that expanded from day 15 to 37 leaned towards CD4+.

This sample was sequenced with an Illumina NovaSeq 6000. TCRalpha and TCRbeta cDNA libraries were built by 5'RACE with constant-segment primers, adding sample barcodes and unique molecular identifiers. RNA was extracted from every sample with Trizol reagent. Libraries were amplified in two PCR steps, with a second sample barcode and Illumina TruSeq adapters added in the second step. Sequencing of libraries was performed on an Illumina NovaSeq with 2 x 150 bp paired-end reads. As for the authors' bioinformatics: The reads were demultiplexed and collapsed into UMI-guided consensus sequences using migec v1.2.7. Using mixcr v2.1.11, UMI consensuses were aligned to TRA and TRB V and J templates and then assembled into clonotypes. A clonotype was counted as expanded or contracted only if both edgeR and NoisET called the change significant, with noise models trained on biological replicates. For edgeR calls, a false discovery rate-adjusted p below 0.01 and a log2 fold-change threshold of 1 were applied. As an exploratory analysis of dynamics, max-normalized trajectories of the 1000 most abundant clonotypes were examined with PCA combined with hierarchical clustering. Separately sequenced CD4+ and CD8+ repertoires were used to assign the CD4 or CD8 phenotype of responding clones. TCRdb itself trimmed the public reads at Q25 with fastp, ran MiXCR and retained productive beta chains. Rows with a matching CDR3 protein are joined into one entry that keeps the most common DNA and genes. The V and J calls were determined by TCRdb, not by the authors. The sample table holds more than 300,000 distinct CDR3 sequences, of which roughly an eighth were seen once. 21% of the sample belongs to the ten largest clones.

The junction shows trimming of 2 bases on V and 2 bases on J, plus 16 bases between the germline ends. CDR1 SGHRS and CDR2 YFSETQ were looked up in the germline V gene. From the cysteine through the phenylalanine, the CDR3 covers 16 amino acids. Solely the CDR3 DNA is kept, with 48 bases framed from the first base. The sequence was obtained from a man between 18 and 29 years old who had mild COVID-19 (a few samples of this study predate the infection). The sample titles of this study are shuffled in the database, so cell type and time point are left out; the donor was told from shared clones. The chain is encoded by TRBV5-1 joined to TRBJ2-5; TRBD2 is a possible D gene, resting on 5 matching bases. Sequencing input: PBMCs or a T cell subset sorted from them (not recorded which). The sequenced DNA is TGCGCCAGCAGCTTTAACGGGATACAAGTTCAAGAGACCCAGTACTTC. Its protein is CASSFNGIQVQETQYF.